What follows are 12 T cell receptor beta chains derived from one specimen sequenced in a study of identifying expanded T cells in peripheral blood. The repertoire was sequenced with immunoSEQ multiplex PCR; TCRdb's copy has only in-frame clones and lacks some. Among more than 70,000 clones listed, around 85% were seen once. Sequencing used blood. Every receptor here comes from a person aged 18 to 70 in good health.

There are a few counts of this clone. The chain uses TRBV11-1 and TRBJ2-7; D is perhaps TRBD2 (6 bases). Trimming cost V 5 bases and J 4 bases, with 21 bases left between them. The CDR3 covers 16 residues. CDR1 and CDR2 from the germline V gene are SGHAT and FQDESV (reference sequence). In DNA, the CDR3 is TGTGCCAGCAGCGCCGGGGGTGCAGGGACCTTATACGAGCAGTACTTC. It yields the protein CASSAGGAGTLYEQYF.

This chain links TRBV5-4 with TRBJ1-4; possibly TRBD1 for D (5 bases). CDR3 length equals 16 residues. Trimming removed 4 bases at V and 12 bases at J, with 25 bases between. The germline CDR1 and CDR2 sequences are SGHNT and YYREEE (reference sequence). CDR3 amino acids: CASSPLRAGQGQELFF. The CDR3 DNA sequence: TGTGCCAGCAGCCCCTTACGAGCAGGGCAAGGTCAAGAACTGTTTTTT.

This clone was observed a few times. The CDR3 DNA reads as TGTGCCAGCAGCCCGAACAGTTTGGGAAACACCATATATTTT. Its translation: CASSPNSLGNTIYF. The genes are TRBV5-4 and TRBJ1-3; the D is unclear. This CDR3 has 14 amino acids. Germline assignment: CDR1 SGHNT and CDR2 YYREEE (reference sequence). The germline V and J ends were trimmed by 4 bases and 4 bases, with 12 bases remaining between them.

The chain recombines TRBV2 with TRBJ1-2; the D is unclear. The germline V and J ends were trimmed by 9 bases and 8 bases, with 19 bases remaining between them. The germline gives CDR1 SNHLY, CDR2 FYNNEI. The CDR3 spans 13 residues. Written as DNA, the CDR3 is TGTGCCAGGGTTTCGACGGACCCTGAGGGCTACACCTTC. Its protein product is CARVSTDPEGYTF. Combining the CDR3 with reference TRBV2 and TRBJ1-2 gives the whole variable domain EPEVTQTPSHQVTQMGQEVILRCVPISNHLYFYWYRQILGQKVEFLVSFYNNEISEKSEIFDDQFSVERPDGSNFTLKIRSTKLEDSAMYFCARVSTDPEGYTFGSGTRLTVV.

The CDR3 bases are TGTGCCAGCAGAACAGGGGGCTACTACAATGAGCAGTTCTTC. Its translation: CASRTGGYYNEQFF. The chain carries TRBV6-1 and TRBJ2-1, with 9 bases identical to TRBD1. Losses at the gene ends were 6 bases for V and 3 bases for J; bases not matched to a gene: 3. The CDR3 extends over 14 amino acids. Germline CDR1 MNHNS, CDR2 SASEGT.

The gene calls are TRBV4-1 and TRBJ1-2; 10 bases match TRBD1. Losses at the gene ends were 1 base for V and 6 bases for J; bases not matched to a gene: 2. CDR1 is MGHRA and CDR2 is YSYEKL in the germline V gene. The CDR3 has 14 residues. The CDR3 region is CASSQGQGANGYTF. The CDR3, as DNA: TGCGCCAGCAGCCAAGGACAGGGGGCTAATGGCTACACCTTC.

V gene TRBV5-8 combines with J gene TRBJ1-2, with no clear D. This CDR3 comprises 15 residues. V was cut by 4 bases and J by 4 bases, with 17 bases left in between. Germline V lookup: CDR1 SGHTS, CDR2 YDEGEE. Here the CDR3 DNA reads TGTGCCAGCAGCCCGAAGGGTCGAGCACCCTATGGCTACACCTTC. Encoded protein: CASSPKGRAPYGYTF. The full variable domain, completed using reference TRBV5-8 and TRBJ1-2, is EAGVTQSPTHLIKTRGQQATLRCSPISGHTSVYWYQQALGLGLQFLLWYDEGEERNRGNFPPRFSGRQFPNYSSELNVNALELEDSALYLCASSPKGRAPYGYTFGSGTRLTVV.

The rearrangement links TRBV7-9 to TRBJ2-7; the D is unclear. Trimming stripped 5 bases from V and 6 bases from J, with 20 bases between. The CDR3 runs 15 residues. Germline V gene lookup returns CDR1 SEHNR and CDR2 FQNEAQ (reference sequence). CDR3 residues: CASSTPGPNPLEQYF. The CDR3 bases are TGTGCCAGCAGCACGCCGGGCCCCAATCCCCTCGAGCAGTACTTC.

CDR3 DNA: TGTGCCAGCAGCGCCGGATCTGCAACTAATGAAAAACTGTTTTTT. Translating it yields CASSAGSATNEKLFF. The chain joins TRBV9 to TRBJ1-4, with D unresolved. The CDR3 covers 15 residues. CDR1 SGDLS and CDR2 YYNGEE come from the germline V gene. V was clipped by 3 bases and J by 0 bases, with 9 bases between them.

This clone showed up just once. The chain employs TRBV9 and TRBJ1-1, with D tentatively TRBD1 (5 bases). The ends were cut back, 3 bases at V and 11 bases at J, with 17 bases in the middle. This CDR3 comprises 13 residues. Looked up from germline, CDR1 is SGDLS and CDR2 is YYNGEE. The CDR3: CASSGDFPESAFF. CDR3 coding DNA: TGTGCCAGCAGCGGGGACTTCCCTGAATCGGCTTTCTTT.

The chain joins TRBV2 to TRBJ1-1, with D uncertain. V was cut by 8 bases and J by 6 bases, with 10 bases left in between. CDR1 is SNHLY and CDR2 is FYNNEI in the germline V gene. The CDR3 runs to 11 residues. In nucleotides, the CDR3 is TGTGCCAGCCGAGCTCTGCCTGAAGCTTTCTTT. Protein: CASRALPEAFF.

The chain joins TRBV4-3 to TRBJ1-2; D gene uncertain. Looked up from germline, CDR1 is LGHNA and CDR2 is YSLEER. V was cut by 0 bases and J by 8 bases, with 22 bases left in between. The CDR3 extends over 17 amino acids. The CDR3 bases are TGCGCCAGCAGCCAAGAAGCGCATGGCGGGATGGATAGGGGCTACACCTTC. Translating it yields CASSQEAHGGMDRGYTF.